The present T cell receptor (beta chain) was sequenced within a study of early T cells in non-severe SARS-CoV-2 infection. The wider study: Bulk RNA from unsorted whole blood was sequenced; chains were unpaired. Study-level findings and limits: VDJdb-based matching was biased toward anti-spike CD8 responses and missed private and CD4 specificities.

Attachment of unique molecular identifiers to individual cDNA molecules was performed. Each CDR3 protein gets one entry after TCRdb re-called the 5' RACE reads with MiXCR. The data show about 100,000 distinct CDR3 sequences, 9% to 13% seen once. Germline trimming cut 6 bases from V and 4 bases from J; bases unmatched to any gene: 8. The germline V gene encodes CDR1 SQVTM and CDR2 ANQGSEA. The CDR3 totals 13 residues. This clonotype has ten or more counts. Its antigen is not known. Sequenced: whole blood. The V and J genes are TRBV29-1 and TRBJ1-2; TRBD1 agrees at 7 bases. The source is an adult who was a healthcare worker with PCR-confirmed SARS-CoV-2 infection or an uninfected control (not recorded which). The CDR3 sequence: CSVGGWDSYGYTF. The CDR3 DNA follows: TGCAGCGTCGGGGGTTGGGACAGCTATGGCTACACCTTC. Looking up the rest from reference TRBV29-1 and TRBJ1-2 gives the full variable domain: SAVISQKPSRDICQRGTSLTIQCQVDSQVTMMFWYRQQPGQSLTLIATANQGSEATYESGFVIDKFPISRPNLTFSTLTVSNMSPEDSSIYLCSVGGWDSYGYTFGSGTRLTVV.